Below are 13 T cell receptor beta chains sequenced from a single sample in a study of T cell responses to AZD1222 COVID-19 vaccine. Some clones are missing from TCRdb's copy, which holds only in-frame ones; the method was immunoSEQ multiplex PCR. Among over 150,000 clones listed, approximately 89% were seen once. The starting material was peripheral blood, obtained 28 days after the second AZD1222 dose. These TCRs come from an adult who received the AZD1222 COVID-19 vaccine.

This clone was counted once. The chain is built from TRBV5-4 and TRBJ2-1; no firm D call. CDR3 length: 16 residues. Trimming left V 0 bases short and J 1 base short, with 11 bases between. Germline loops: CDR1 SGHNT, CDR2 YYREEE (reference sequence). The CDR3 is CASSLDTPTSYNEQFF. Written as DNA, the CDR3 is TGTGCCAGCAGCTTGGATACTCCGACATCCTACAATGAGCAGTTCTTC.

Written as DNA, the CDR3 is TGTGCCAGTAGATCCCGTTTGGGGGGGAACACTGAAGCTTTCTTT. Translation: CASRSRLGGNTEAFF. The chain is built from TRBV19 and TRBJ1-1, with a weak D call TRBD1 (5 bases). Trimming took off 6 bases at V and 1 base at J, with 15 bases between the two ends. Germline-derived CDR1 and CDR2 are LNHDA and SQIVND (reference sequence). This CDR3 is built from 15 residues.

Of note for this clone: The sample carries other DNA sequences with the same CDR3. The chain uses TRBV5-1 and TRBJ1-1, with TRBD1 as a possible D gene (6 bases). V shed 1 base and J shed 1 base, with 8 bases lying between them. Per germline, CDR1 SGHRS and CDR2 YFSETQ. The CDR3 covers 14 residues. In DNA, the CDR3 is TGCGCCAGCAGCTTGCTACAGGGGAACACTGAAGCTTTCTTT. Translated: CASSLLQGNTEAFF. The full variable domain, completed using reference TRBV5-1 and TRBJ1-1, is KAGVTQTPRYLIKTRGQQVTLSCSPISGHRSVSWYQQTPGQGLQFLFEYFSETQRNKGNFPGRFSGRQFSNSRSEMNVSTLELGDSALYLCASSLLQGNTEAFFGQGTRLTVV.

The chain joins TRBV9 to TRBJ1-6; the match to TRBD1 covers 7 bases. The V gene's germline CDR1 is SGDLS and CDR2 YYNGEE. V was clipped by 2 bases and J by 0 bases; unmatched bases: 8. CDR3 length: 18 amino acids. The chain's CDR3 is CASSVDRERSSYNSPLHF. CDR3 bases: TGTGCCAGCAGCGTCGACAGGGAGCGAAGCTCCTATAATTCACCCCTCCACTTT. Looking up the rest from reference TRBV9 and TRBJ1-6 gives the full variable domain: DSGVTQTPKHLITATGQRVTLRCSPRSGDLSVYWYQQSLDQGLQFLIQYYNGEERAKGNILERFSAQQFPDLHSELNLSSLELGDSALYFCASSVDRERSSYNSPLHFGNGTRLTVT.

This sequence joins TRBV5-4 and TRBJ1-1; TRBD1 might be the D (5 bases). The germline gives CDR1 SGHNT, CDR2 YYREEE (reference sequence). Trimming pared 0 bases from V and 10 bases from J, leaving 10 bases between. The CDR3 totals 12 residues. CDR3 protein: CASSLGGGVAFF. CDR3 DNA: TGTGCCAGCAGCTTGGGGGGCGGTGTAGCTTTCTTT.

The chain recombines TRBV11-2 with TRBJ2-7; 10 nucleotides line up with TRBD2. Trimming at V came to 6 bases and at J to 4 bases, leaving 6 bases not matched to a gene. CDR3 length: 14 residues. Germline assignment: CDR1 SGHAT and CDR2 FQNNGV. The CDR3 DNA is TGTGCCAGCAGGGATAGCGGGGGGAAGTACGAGCAGTACTTC. This gives the protein CASRDSGGKYEQYF.

The sample holds one count of this clone. Relative to the germline gene, one junction end is altered; a read error may explain this. The chain links TRBV7-7 to TRBJ2-1; D is ambiguous. This CDR3 region has 15 residues. Germline CDR1 reads SSHAT; CDR2 reads FNYEAQ (reference sequence). In nucleotides, the CDR3 is TGTGCTAGCAGCTTAGGCAGAGTGGGATACAATGAGCAGTTCTTC. Translation: CASSLGRVGYNEQFF.

V and J are TRBV7-3 and TRBJ2-7; 8 nucleotides line up with TRBD2. V lost 1 base, J lost 5 bases, and 7 bases stayed unmatched. Germline V gene sequence: CDR1 SGHTA, CDR2 FQGTGA. The CDR3 is 15 residues long. The CDR3 coding sequence is TGTGCCAGCAGCTTAAGATCGGGAGGGTTGGACGAGCAGTACTTC. This sequence encodes CASSLRSGGLDEQYF.

V gene TRBV27 combines with J gene TRBJ1-5, with a weak D call TRBD1 (6 bases). The germline gives CDR1 MNHEY, CDR2 SMNVEV (reference sequence). The CDR3 is 13 residues long. Trimming left V 10 bases short and J 2 bases short, with 12 bases between. DNA for the CDR3: TGTGCCACCGGACAGCTTGGCAATCAGCCCCAGCATTTT. It encodes CATGQLGNQPQHF.

V usage is TRBV7-3 and J usage is TRBJ2-7, with 11 bases that match TRBD2. Germline trimming cut 2 bases from V and 4 bases from J; bases unmatched to any gene: 7. Germline CDR1 and CDR2: SGHTA and FQGTGA. This CDR3 region has 16 residues. The CDR3 nucleotides read TGTGCCAGCAGCTTATCCCGGGTAGCGGGAGGGTACGAGCAGTACTTC. Its translation is CASSLSRVAGGYEQYF. The full variable domain, in which reference TRBV7-3 and TRBJ2-7 provide the parts outside the CDR3, is GAGVSQTPSNKVTEKGKYVELRCDPISGHTALYWYRQSLGQGPEFLIYFQGTGAADDSGLPNDRFFAVRPEGSVSTLKIQRTERGDSAVYLCASSLSRVAGGYEQYFGPGTRLTVT.

The gene calls are TRBV6-2 or TRBV6-3 and TRBJ2-7, with D perhaps TRBD1 (6 bases). Trimming left V 1 base short and J 4 bases short, with 14 bases between. The germline CDR1 and CDR2 sequences are MNHEY and SVGEGT. The CDR3 contains 15 residues. CDR3 coding DNA: TGTGCCAGCAGTTACTTCGCCCTTGACAGGTACGAGCAGTACTTC. Translating gives CASSYFALDRYEQYF.

The rearrangement links TRBV7-9 to TRBJ1-6; 10 bases line up with TRBD1. Germline trimming cut 6 bases from V and 9 bases from J; bases unmatched to any gene: 11. The CDR3 length is 16 residues. In germline, CDR1 is SEHNR, CDR2 FQNEAQ (reference sequence). For the CDR3, the DNA is TGTGCCAGCAGTATGATCCGGGGACAGGGGAGTTCACCCCTCCACTTT. Protein: CASSMIRGQGSSPLHF. The variable domain in full, with the rest retrieved from reference TRBV7-9 and TRBJ1-6, is DTGVSQNPRHKITKRGQNVTFRCDPISEHNRLYWYRQTLGQGPEFLTYFQNEAQLEKSRLLSDRFSAERPKGSFSTLEIQRTEQGDSAMYLCASSMIRGQGSSPLHFGNGTRLTVT.

The chain has TRBV7-3 and TRBJ2-7; 10 positions match TRBD2. The length of the CDR3 is 14 residues. Germline V gives CDR1 SGHTA, CDR2 FQGTGA. Germline trimming cut 1 base from V and 4 bases from J; bases unmatched to any gene: 1. CDR3 sequence reads: CASSLIAGGYEQYF. For the CDR3, the DNA is TGTGCCAGCAGCTTAATAGCGGGAGGATACGAGCAGTACTTC.